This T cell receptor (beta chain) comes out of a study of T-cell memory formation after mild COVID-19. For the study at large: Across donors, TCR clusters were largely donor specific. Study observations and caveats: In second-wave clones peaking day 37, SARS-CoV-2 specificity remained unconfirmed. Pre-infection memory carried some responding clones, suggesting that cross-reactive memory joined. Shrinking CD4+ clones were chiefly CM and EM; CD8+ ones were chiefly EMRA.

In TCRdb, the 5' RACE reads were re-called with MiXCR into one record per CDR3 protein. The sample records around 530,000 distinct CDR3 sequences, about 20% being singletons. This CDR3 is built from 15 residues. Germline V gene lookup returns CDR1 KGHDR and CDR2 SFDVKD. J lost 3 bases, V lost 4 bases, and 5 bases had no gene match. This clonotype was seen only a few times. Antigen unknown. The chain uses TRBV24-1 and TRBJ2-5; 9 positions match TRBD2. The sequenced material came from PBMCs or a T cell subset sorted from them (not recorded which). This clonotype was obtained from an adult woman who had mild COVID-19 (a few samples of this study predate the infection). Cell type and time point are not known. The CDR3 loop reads CATSERLAGKETQYF. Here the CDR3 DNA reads TGTGCCACCAGTGAAAGGCTAGCGGGGAAAGAGACCCAGTACTTC.